These 10 T cell receptor beta chains share one sample of origin, sequenced in a study of T-cell reconstitution after alpha-beta-depleted transplantation in children. The TCRbeta library was prepared with unique molecular identifiers. TCRdb re-derived calls from the PCR reads in MiXCR, one entry per CDR3 protein. The sample includes 360,000 or so distinct CDR3 sequences, 20% of them seen just once. Specimen: PBMCs from the stem cell graft donor, collected from the stem cell graft. Receptors originate from a human donor who donated a stem cell graft to a child with acute myeloid leukemia.

This clonotype has only a few counts. This rearrangement joins TRBV28 to TRBJ2-7; D gene uncertain. Germline V gene lookup returns CDR1 MDHEN and CDR2 SYDVKM. Between the trimmed V and J ends, which lost 1 base and 6 bases, there was a span of 13 bases. CDR3 length equals 14 residues. The CDR3 nucleotides read TGTGCCAGCAGTTTATCGGAAAGGGTTGGCGAGCAGTACTTC. Translation: CASSLSERVGEQYF.

This clonotype was recorded many times. The rearrangement uses TRBV29-1 and TRBJ2-2, with D perhaps being TRBD1 or TRBD2 (5 bases each). Germline CDR1 SQVTM, CDR2 ANQGSEA. V was clipped by 8 bases and J by 7 bases, with 17 bases between them. This CDR3 contains 13 residues. The CDR3: CSFEGLAGGELFF. For the CDR3, the DNA is TGCAGCTTCGAGGGGCTAGCCGGCGGGGAGCTGTTTTTT.

This clonotype was seen at least ten times. The V and J genes are TRBV29-1 and TRBJ2-1; 13 bases fit TRBD2. The CDR3 has 15 amino acids. The V segment lost 6 bases and the J segment 4 bases; nucleotides outside the gene matches: 6. Germline loops: CDR1 SQVTM, CDR2 ANQGSEA. The CDR3 region is CSVGLAGVEYNEQFF. Here the CDR3 DNA reads TGCAGCGTAGGACTAGCGGGAGTTGAATACAATGAGCAGTTCTTC.

About this clonotype itself: An end of the junction differs from the germline gene, which may be a read error. The chain is built from TRBV7-2 and TRBJ1-4, with 7 positions matching TRBD1. The CDR3 runs to 14 residues. Germline-derived CDR1 and CDR2 are SGHTA and FQGNSA. The CDR3 loop is CASNLQGISEKLFF. CDR3 nucleotides: TGTGCCAGCAACTTACAGGGGATTAGTGAAAAACTGTTTTTT.

The chain combines TRBV7-2 with TRBJ2-3, with TRBD2 matching 11 bases. Germline V gives CDR1 SGHTA, CDR2 FQGNSA. The V and J ends lost 1 base and 1 base, in that order; junction bases with no gene match: 4. The CDR3 consists of 17 residues. CDR3: CASSLGVGLAGTDTQYF. CDR3 nucleotides: TGTGCCAGCAGCTTAGGAGTGGGACTAGCGGGCACAGATACGCAGTATTTT.

This clonotype was observed a handful of times. This chain connects TRBV6-1 to TRBJ2-2; D gene unclear. Germline CDR1 reads MNHNS; CDR2 reads SASEGT. The CDR3 is 15 amino acids. V gave up 6 bases and J gave up 3 bases, with 14 bases separating them. CDR3 sequence: CASSPAGSHTGELFF. DNA of the CDR3: TGTGCCAGCAGCCCGGCCGGGTCACACACCGGGGAGCTGTTTTTT.

This clonotype turned up a few times. The chain couples TRBV6-5 to TRBJ1-2; TRBD1 matches 7 bases. There are 12 residues in the CDR3. Germline CDR1 and CDR2: MNHEY and SVGAGI. The V gene end was trimmed by 7 bases and the J gene end by 6 bases; junction bases not matched to a gene: 5. The CDR3 here is CASTRGLDGYTF. The CDR3 DNA sequence: TGTGCCAGCACCAGGGGGTTGGATGGCTACACCTTC.

The sample holds many counts of this clonotype. The chain joins TRBV12-3 or TRBV12-4 to TRBJ2-7; 8 bases fit TRBD2. The CDR3 sequence is 14 residues long. The V and J ends lost 3 bases and 4 bases, in that order; junction bases with no gene match: 5. The CDR3 region is CASSFPGLVYEQYF. DNA of the CDR3: TGTGCCAGCAGTTTTCCGGGACTAGTGTACGAGCAGTACTTC.

The rearrangement joins TRBV29-1 to TRBJ2-1, with D perhaps TRBD2 (6 bases). The CDR3 is 14 residues long. The V end was cut by 2 bases, the J end by 0 bases, with 8 bases between. Germline values: CDR1 SQVTM, CDR2 ANQGSEA. The CDR3: CSVEYGGSYNEQFF. CDR3 DNA sequence: TGCAGCGTTGAATACGGGGGCTCCTACAATGAGCAGTTCTTC.

This clonotype was counted ten times or more. The V and J genes are TRBV12-3 or TRBV12-4 and TRBJ2-1; D perhaps matches TRBD2 (6 bases). The CDR3 totals 14 residues. The V and J ends lost 5 bases and 7 bases respectively, with 15 bases between them. The CDR3 protein is CASSTPGSRNEQFF. As DNA, the CDR3 is TGTGCCAGCAGTACTCCCGGGAGCCGTAATGAGCAGTTCTTC.